Listed below are T cell receptor beta chains from one sample, sequenced in a study of blood T cells in healthy people across ages. TCRdb called the 5' RACE reads again in MiXCR, with one record for every CDR3 protein. The sample shows about 1.6 million distinct CDR3 sequences, about 31% of them seen only once. The sample comprised blood. The receptor set was obtained from a woman in her 30s in good health. Both conserved end residues are part of each CDR3. The D gene is left open where the match is weak. Rows may omit the clone size; those that give it use once, few, many or a size class.

CDR3 length	D gene	J gene	clone size	V gene	CDR3 protein	CDR3 DNA
16	TRBD2	TRBJ2-3	few	TRBV5-1	CASSLRLAGATDTQYF	TGCGCCAGCAGCTTGCGGCTAGCGGGGGCCACAGATACGCAGTATTTT
16	TRBD1	TRBJ1-1	NA	TRBV6-1	CASSAVRQGTGTEAFF	TGTGCCAGCAGTGCGGTAAGACAGGGCACAGGCACTGAAGCTTTCTTT
15	NA	TRBJ2-7	NA	TRBV4-2	CASSQAAQRTYEQYF	TGTGCCAGCAGCCAAGCCGCACAGAGGACCTACGAGCAGTACTTC
18	TRBD2	TRBJ2-1	many	TRBV7-9	CASSFLFAEGLQNNEQFF	TGTGCCAGCAGCTTTTTATTTGCCGAGGGACTACAGAACAATGAGCAGTTCTTC
16	NA	TRBJ1-1	NA	TRBV7-6	CASSPRPRAPSGEAFF	TGTGCCAGCAGCCCTCGCCCCCGGGCCCCATCGGGTGAAGCTTTCTTT
15	TRBD2	TRBJ2-5	NA	TRBV5-1	CASSPTSGLQETQYF	TGCGCCAGCAGCCCAACTAGCGGTCTCCAAGAGACCCAGTACTTC
15	NA	TRBJ2-4	NA	TRBV3-1	CASSQGGRAKNIQYF	TGTGCCAGCAGCCAAGGTGGGAGAGCCAAAAACATTCAGTACTTC
12	NA	TRBJ2-1	many	TRBV5-1	CASSLRDNEQFF	TGCGCCAGCAGCCTCCGGGACAATGAGCAGTTCTTC
14	NA	TRBJ2-1	NA	TRBV18	CASSRGALVDEQFF	TGTGCCAGCTCACGAGGGGCCTTGGTGGATGAGCAGTTCTTC
17	TRBD1	TRBJ1-1	few	TRBV11-2	CASSSTTGGLVGTEAFF	TGTGCCAGCAGTTCCACCACAGGGGGGTTAGTAGGCACTGAAGCTTTCTTT
15	NA	TRBJ1-1	NA	TRBV20-1	CSARDRLRMNTEAFF	TGCAGTGCTAGAGATCGGCTCAGGATGAACACTGAAGCTTTCTTT
11	NA	TRBJ2-7	NA	TRBV6-1	CASREPYEQYF	TGTGCCAGCAGGGAGCCTTACGAGCAGTACTTC
16	NA	TRBJ2-7	few	TRBV9	CASSGSLRDNPYEQYF	TGTGCCAGCAGCGGTTCTCTCCGGGACAACCCCTACGAGCAGTACTTC
15	NA	TRBJ2-7	NA	TRBV7-9	CASSAVRTGFYEQYF	TGTGCCAGCAGCGCAGTGAGGACCGGATTTTACGAGCAGTACTTC
11	TRBD2	TRBJ2-1	NA	TRBV2	CASSWEGEQFF	TGTGCCAGCAGTTGGGAGGGTGAGCAGTTCTTC
12	NA	TRBJ2-7	NA	TRBV7-9	CTSSPTPYEQYF	TGTACCAGCAGCCCGACCCCCTACGAGCAGTACTTC
16	TRBD2	TRBJ2-7	NA	TRBV5-4	CASSRDSGGISYEQYF	TGTGCCAGCAGCAGGGATAGCGGGGGAATCTCCTACGAGCAGTACTTC
18	TRBD2	TRBJ2-1	NA	TRBV28	CASSLGTSGRGSYNEQFF	TGTGCCAGCAGCTTGGGGACTAGCGGGCGCGGCTCCTACAATGAGCAGTTCTTC
16	NA	TRBJ1-1	once	TRBV5-1	CASSLAGQIMNTEAFF	TGCGCCAGCAGCTTGGCCGGACAGATAATGAACACTGAAGCTTTCTTT
13	NA	TRBJ1-5	NA	TRBV12-5	CASGTNSNQPQHF	TGTGCTAGTGGGACCAATAGCAATCAGCCCCAGCATTTT
18	NA	TRBJ1-5	NA	TRBV20-1	CSARGTRTASDSNQPQHF	TGCAGTGCTAGGGGCACGAGGACAGCCTCCGACAGCAATCAGCCCCAGCATTTT
15	TRBD1	TRBJ1-4	NA	TRBV5-1	CASSSSRDRREKLFF	TGCGCCAGCAGTTCAAGCCGGGACAGAAGAGAAAAACTGTTTTTT
16	TRBD2	TRBJ2-1	many	TRBV13	CASSLELAGMYNEQFF	TGTGCCAGCAGCTTAGAGCTAGCGGGGATGTACAATGAGCAGTTCTTC
15	NA	TRBJ1-1	NA	TRBV15	CATSRDSAGYTEAFF	TGTGCCACCAGCAGAGATTCGGCGGGGTACACTGAAGCTTTCTTT
15	NA	TRBJ2-1	many	TRBV20-1	CSARPFGLSYNEQFF	TGCAGTGCTAGACCGTTCGGTCTCTCCTACAATGAGCAGTTCTTC
15	NA	TRBJ1-1	few	TRBV5-1	CASSPGQGQNTEAFF	TGCGCCAGCAGCCCCGGTCAGGGACAGAACACTGAAGCTTTCTTT
14	NA	TRBJ2-5	NA	TRBV9	CASSVVAEQETQYF	TGTGCCAGCAGCGTCGTTGCGGAACAAGAGACCCAGTACTTC
16	NA	TRBJ2-4	few	TRBV9	CASSVAVVGAKNIQYF	TGTGCCAGCAGCGTAGCGGTAGTCGGGGCCAAAAACATTCAGTACTTC
15	NA	TRBJ1-2	NA	TRBV7-9	CASSLGVGKTYGYTF	TGTGCCAGCAGCTTAGGGGTCGGCAAAACCTATGGCTACACCTTC
16	TRBD1	TRBJ2-5	once	TRBV5-4	CASSSDATGAGWKQYF	TGTGCCAGCAGCTCCGATGCAACAGGGGCCGGGTGGAAGCAGTACTTC
14	NA	TRBJ1-6	few	TRBV14	CASSQGTDNSPLHF	TGTGCCAGCAGCCAAGGGACAGATAATTCACCCCTCCACTTT
15	NA	TRBJ2-6	NA	TRBV18	CASSPLGVRTNVLTF	TGTGCCAGCTCACCACTGGGGGTGAGGACCAACGTCCTGACTTTC
18	TRBD2	TRBJ2-1	few	TRBV5-1	CASSLARAGGSSYNEQFF	TGCGCCAGCAGCTTGGCCCGTGCCGGGGGGAGCTCCTACAATGAGCAGTTCTTC
14	NA	TRBJ2-4	NA	TRBV27	CASSSRLGENIQYF	TGTGCCAGCAGCAGTAGGCTAGGAGAAAACATTCAGTACTTC
17	TRBD2	TRBJ2-3	NA	TRBV25-1	CASSEAGTRGAADTQYF	TGTGCCAGCAGTGAAGCCGGGACTAGGGGAGCTGCAGATACGCAGTATTTT
12	NA	TRBJ1-1	NA	TRBV19	CASDALNTEAFF	TGTGCCAGCGACGCTTTGAACACTGAAGCTTTCTTT
14	NA	TRBJ1-2	NA	TRBV28	CASSLGHSIYGYTF	TGTGCCAGCAGTTTGGGCCATAGTATCTATGGCTACACCTTC
11	NA	TRBJ2-5	NA	TRBV24-1	CATSDRETQYF	TGTGCCACCAGTGACCGAGAGACCCAGTACTTC
13	NA	TRBJ2-7	many	TRBV27	CASSWGTSYEQYF	TGTGCCAGCAGTTGGGGAACTAGCTACGAGCAGTACTTC
13	NA	TRBJ2-5	NA	TRBV18	CASSPFRQGTQYF	TGTGCCAGCTCACCATTCCGGCAAGGGACCCAGTACTTC
14	NA	TRBJ2-7	NA	TRBV12-3/TRBV12-4	CASQRRGHLYEQYF	TGTGCCAGCCAGCGGCGGGGACACCTCTACGAGCAGTACTTC
15	NA	TRBJ2-3	many	TRBV20-1	CSARELEDTGDTQYF	TGCAGTGCTAGAGAACTGGAAGATACCGGAGATACGCAGTATTTT